This entry describes one T cell receptor beta chain. This sample is part of a study of lymphopenia after photon versus proton radiotherapy. The CDR3 sequence is 14 residues long. Per the germline V gene, CDR1 is SGHRS and CDR2 is YFSETQ. Deletions cut 1 base from V and 5 bases from J, with 12 bases between. Here immunoSEQ multiplex PCR was the method, and the copy in TCRdb shows in-frame clones only, minus some. The sample shows 16,000 or so clones, roughly nine tenths of them seen only once. The rearrangement joins TRBV5-1 to TRBJ1-1; D is uncertain. Sequences were derived from peripheral blood, sampled from a patient treated with proton-based radiotherapy. This receptor was taken from a woman in her fifties or sixties with cholangiocarcinoma. Some clones in this sample may be carry-over from other donors' samples. The DNA for the CDR3 is TGCGCCAGCAGCTTGACCGGTTCTCGGACTGAAGCTTTCTTT. Amino acids: CASSLTGSRTEAFF.